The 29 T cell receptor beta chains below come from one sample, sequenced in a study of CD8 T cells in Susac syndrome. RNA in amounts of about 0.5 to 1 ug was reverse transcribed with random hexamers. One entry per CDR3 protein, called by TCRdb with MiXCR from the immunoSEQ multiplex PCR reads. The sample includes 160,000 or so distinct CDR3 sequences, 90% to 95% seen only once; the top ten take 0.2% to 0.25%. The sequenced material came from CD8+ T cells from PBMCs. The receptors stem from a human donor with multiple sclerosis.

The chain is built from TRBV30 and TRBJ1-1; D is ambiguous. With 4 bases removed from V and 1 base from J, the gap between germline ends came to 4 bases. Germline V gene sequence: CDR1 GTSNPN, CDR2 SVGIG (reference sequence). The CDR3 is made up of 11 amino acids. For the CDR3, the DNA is TGTGCCTGGAAGTGGAACACTGAAGCTTTCTTT. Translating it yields CAWKWNTEAFF.

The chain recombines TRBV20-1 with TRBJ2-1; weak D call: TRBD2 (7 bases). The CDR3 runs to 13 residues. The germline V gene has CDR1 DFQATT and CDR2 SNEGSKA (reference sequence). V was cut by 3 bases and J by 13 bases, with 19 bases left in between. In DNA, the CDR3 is TGCAGTGCTAGGGGGGGGGCCCGAAAAATTCAGTTCTTC. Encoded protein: CSARGGARKIQFF.

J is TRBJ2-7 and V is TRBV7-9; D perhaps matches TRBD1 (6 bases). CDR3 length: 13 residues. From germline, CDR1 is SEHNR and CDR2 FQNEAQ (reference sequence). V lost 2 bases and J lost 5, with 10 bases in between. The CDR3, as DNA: TGTGCCAGCAGCTTACAACGACAGGACGAGCAGTACTTC. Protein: CASSLQRQDEQYF. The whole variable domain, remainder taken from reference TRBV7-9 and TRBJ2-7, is DTGVSQNPRHKITKRGQNVTFRCDPISEHNRLYWYRQTLGQGPEFLTYFQNEAQLEKSRLLSDRFSAERPKGSFSTLEIQRTEQGDSAMYLCASSLQRQDEQYFGPGTRLTVT.

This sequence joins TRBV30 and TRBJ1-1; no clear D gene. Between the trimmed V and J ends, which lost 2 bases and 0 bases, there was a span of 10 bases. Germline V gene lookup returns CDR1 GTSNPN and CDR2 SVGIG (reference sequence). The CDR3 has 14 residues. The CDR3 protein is CAWSTLRLNTEAFF. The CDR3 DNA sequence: TGTGCCTGGAGTACCCTGAGATTGAACACTGAAGCTTTCTTT.

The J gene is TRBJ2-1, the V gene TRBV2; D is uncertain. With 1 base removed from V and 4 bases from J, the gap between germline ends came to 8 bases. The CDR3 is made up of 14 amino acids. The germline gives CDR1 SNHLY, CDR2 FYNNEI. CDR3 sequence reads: CASSEVERYNEQFF. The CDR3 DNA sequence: TGTGCCAGCAGTGAAGTCGAACGGTACAATGAGCAGTTCTTC.

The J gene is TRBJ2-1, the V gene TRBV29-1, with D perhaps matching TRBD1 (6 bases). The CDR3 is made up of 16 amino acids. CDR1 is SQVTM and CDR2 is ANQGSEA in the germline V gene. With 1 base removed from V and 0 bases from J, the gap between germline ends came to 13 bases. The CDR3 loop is CSVEARTVVSYNEQFF. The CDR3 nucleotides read TGCAGCGTTGAAGCCCGGACAGTCGTCTCCTACAATGAGCAGTTCTTC.

The CDR3 spells CASSQRVGMMNTEAFF. CDR3 in DNA: TGTGCCAGCAGCCAGAGGGTAGGGATGATGAACACTGAAGCTTTCTTT. The chain links TRBV27 to TRBJ1-1; D ambiguous. Germline V gene sequence: CDR1 MNHEY, CDR2 SMNVEV (reference sequence). CDR3 length: 16 residues. V lost 6 bases, J lost 0 bases, and 17 bases lay in between.

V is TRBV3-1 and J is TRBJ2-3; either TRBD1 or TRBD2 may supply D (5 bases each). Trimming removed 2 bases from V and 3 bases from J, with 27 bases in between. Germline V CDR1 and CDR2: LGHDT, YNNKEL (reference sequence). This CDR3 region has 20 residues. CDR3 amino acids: CASSQRHGAFPPHLTDTQYF. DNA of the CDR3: TGTGCCAGCAGCCAAAGACACGGGGCGTTCCCCCCCCACCTAACAGATACGCAGTATTTT.

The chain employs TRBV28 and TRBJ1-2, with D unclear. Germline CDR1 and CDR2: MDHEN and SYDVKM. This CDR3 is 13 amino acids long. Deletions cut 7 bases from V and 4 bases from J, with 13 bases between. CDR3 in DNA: TGTGCCAGCACCACCCGAGCCAGCTATGGCTACACCTTC. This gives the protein CASTTRASYGYTF.

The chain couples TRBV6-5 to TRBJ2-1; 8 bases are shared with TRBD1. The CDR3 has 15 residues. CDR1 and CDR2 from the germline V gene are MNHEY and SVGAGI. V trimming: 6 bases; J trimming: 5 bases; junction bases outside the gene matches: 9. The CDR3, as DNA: TGTGCCAGCAGCCCAGGACAGGGTTGGGACAATGAGCAGTTCTTC. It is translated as CASSPGQGWDNEQFF.

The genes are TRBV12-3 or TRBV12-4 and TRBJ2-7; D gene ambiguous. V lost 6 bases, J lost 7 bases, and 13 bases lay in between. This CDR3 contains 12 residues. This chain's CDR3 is CASSPNLFEQYF. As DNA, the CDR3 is TGTGCCAGCAGCCCTAACTTGTTTGAGCAGTACTTC.

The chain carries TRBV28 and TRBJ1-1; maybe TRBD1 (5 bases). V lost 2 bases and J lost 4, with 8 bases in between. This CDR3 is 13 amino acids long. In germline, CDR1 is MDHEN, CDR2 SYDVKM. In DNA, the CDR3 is TGTGCCAGCAGTTTAGGAAGGGGCACTGAAGCTTTCTTT. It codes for CASSLGRGTEAFF.

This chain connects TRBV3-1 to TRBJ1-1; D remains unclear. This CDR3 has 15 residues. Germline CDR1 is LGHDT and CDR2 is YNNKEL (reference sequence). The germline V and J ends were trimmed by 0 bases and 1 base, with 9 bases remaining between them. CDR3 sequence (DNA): TGTGCCAGCAGCCAAGACTTAACTCGGAACACTGAAGCTTTCTTT. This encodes CASSQDLTRNTEAFF.

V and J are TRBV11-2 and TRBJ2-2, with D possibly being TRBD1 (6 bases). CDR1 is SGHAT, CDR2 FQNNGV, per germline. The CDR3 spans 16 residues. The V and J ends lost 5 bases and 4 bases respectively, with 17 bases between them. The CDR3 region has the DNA TGTGCCAGCAGCGTCCCGGGACACGAAGCCACCGGGGAGCTGTTTTTT. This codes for CASSVPGHEATGELFF.

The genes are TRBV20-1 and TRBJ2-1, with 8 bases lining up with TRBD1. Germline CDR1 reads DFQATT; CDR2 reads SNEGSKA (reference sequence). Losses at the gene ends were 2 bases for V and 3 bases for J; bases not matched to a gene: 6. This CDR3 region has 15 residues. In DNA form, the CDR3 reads TGCAGTGCTAGACTCAACAGGGGGAGCTACAATGAGCAGTTCTTC. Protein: CSARLNRGSYNEQFF.

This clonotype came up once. The CDR3 protein is CASSQASGGGGDTQYF. The CDR3 nucleotides read TGTGCCAGCAGCCAAGCTAGCGGGGGGGGTGGAGATACGCAGTATTTT. The chain is built from TRBV3-1 and TRBJ2-3, with TRBD2 identical over 12 bases. J lost 5 bases, V lost 1 base, and 4 bases had no gene match. There are 16 residues in the CDR3. Germline V gives CDR1 LGHDT, CDR2 YNNKEL (reference sequence).

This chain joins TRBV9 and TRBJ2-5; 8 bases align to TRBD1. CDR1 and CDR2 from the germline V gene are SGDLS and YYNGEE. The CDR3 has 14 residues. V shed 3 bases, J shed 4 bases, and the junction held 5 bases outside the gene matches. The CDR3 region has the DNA TGTGCCAGCAGCGCGAAAGACAGGGGAGAGACCCAGTACTTC. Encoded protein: CASSAKDRGETQYF.

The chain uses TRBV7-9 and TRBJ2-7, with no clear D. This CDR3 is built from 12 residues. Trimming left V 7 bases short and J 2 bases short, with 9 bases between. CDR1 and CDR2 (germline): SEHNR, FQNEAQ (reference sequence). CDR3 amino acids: CASTAAPYEQYF. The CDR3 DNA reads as TGTGCCAGCACGGCCGCGCCCTACGAGCAGTACTTC.

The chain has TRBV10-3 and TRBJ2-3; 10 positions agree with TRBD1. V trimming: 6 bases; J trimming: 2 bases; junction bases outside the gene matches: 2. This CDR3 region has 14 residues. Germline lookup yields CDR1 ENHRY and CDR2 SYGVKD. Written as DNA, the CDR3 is TGTGCCATCAGGACAGGGGGCCTCACAGATACGCAGTATTTT. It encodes CAIRTGGLTDTQYF.

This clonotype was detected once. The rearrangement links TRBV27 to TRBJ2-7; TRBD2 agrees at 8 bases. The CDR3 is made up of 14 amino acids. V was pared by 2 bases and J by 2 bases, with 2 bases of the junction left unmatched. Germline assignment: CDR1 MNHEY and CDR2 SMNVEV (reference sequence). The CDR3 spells CASSLRGGAYEQYF. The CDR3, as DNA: TGTGCCAGCAGTTTACGGGGGGGTGCCTACGAGCAGTACTTC.

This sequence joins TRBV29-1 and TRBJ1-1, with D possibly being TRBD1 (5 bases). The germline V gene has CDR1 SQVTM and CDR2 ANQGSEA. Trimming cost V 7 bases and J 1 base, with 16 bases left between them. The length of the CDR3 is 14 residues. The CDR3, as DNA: TGCAGCGCCTTTTTGGGGCAGGGGAACACTGAAGCTTTCTTT. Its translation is CSAFLGQGNTEAFF.

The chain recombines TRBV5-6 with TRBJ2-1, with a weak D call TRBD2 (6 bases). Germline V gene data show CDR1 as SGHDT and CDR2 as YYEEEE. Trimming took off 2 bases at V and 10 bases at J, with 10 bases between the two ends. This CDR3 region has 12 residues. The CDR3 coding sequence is TGTGCCAGCAGCTTTACGGGAGTAGAGCAGTTCTTC. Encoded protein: CASSFTGVEQFF.

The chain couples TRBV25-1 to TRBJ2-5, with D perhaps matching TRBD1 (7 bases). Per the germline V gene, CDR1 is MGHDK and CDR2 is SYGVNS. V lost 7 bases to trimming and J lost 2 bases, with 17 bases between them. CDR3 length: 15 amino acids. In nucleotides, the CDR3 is TGTGCCAGCACCGACAGGGCCGGGGGACAAGAGACCCAGTACTTC. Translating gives CASTDRAGGQETQYF.

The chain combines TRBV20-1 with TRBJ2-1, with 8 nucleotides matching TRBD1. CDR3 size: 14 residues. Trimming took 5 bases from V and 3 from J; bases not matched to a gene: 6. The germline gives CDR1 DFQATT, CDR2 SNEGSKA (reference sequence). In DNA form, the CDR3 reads TGCAGTGCTCTGGACAGGGCGGGCTACAATGAGCAGTTCTTC. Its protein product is CSALDRAGYNEQFF.

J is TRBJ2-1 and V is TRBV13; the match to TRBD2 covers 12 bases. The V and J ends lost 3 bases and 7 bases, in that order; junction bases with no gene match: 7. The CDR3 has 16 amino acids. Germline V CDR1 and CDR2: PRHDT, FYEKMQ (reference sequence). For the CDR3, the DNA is TGTGCCAGCAGCTTCTCACTAGCGGGGGGTGTTAATGAGCAGTTCTTC. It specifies CASSFSLAGGVNEQFF.

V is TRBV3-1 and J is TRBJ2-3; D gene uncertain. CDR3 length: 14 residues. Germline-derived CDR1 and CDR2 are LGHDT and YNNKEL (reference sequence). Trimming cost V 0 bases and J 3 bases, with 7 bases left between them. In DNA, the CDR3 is TGTGCCAGCAGCCAAGAGTACTCTACAGATACGCAGTATTTT. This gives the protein CASSQEYSTDTQYF.

The CDR3 loop reads CASSLRGPTDTQYF. The CDR3 region has the DNA TGTGCCAGCAGTTTGAGGGGGCCAACAGATACGCAGTATTTT. This chain connects TRBV12-3 or TRBV12-4 to TRBJ2-3; 7 positions agree with TRBD1. The J segment lost 3 bases and the V segment lost 3 bases, leaving 3 bases of the junction unmatched. The CDR3 loop spans 14 amino acids.

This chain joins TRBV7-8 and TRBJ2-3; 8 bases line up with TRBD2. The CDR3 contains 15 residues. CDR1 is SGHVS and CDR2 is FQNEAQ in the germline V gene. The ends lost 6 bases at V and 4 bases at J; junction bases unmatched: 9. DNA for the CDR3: TGTGCCAGCAGTGGGACGGGGGGGCGGTCAGATACGCAGTATTTT. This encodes CASSGTGGRSDTQYF.

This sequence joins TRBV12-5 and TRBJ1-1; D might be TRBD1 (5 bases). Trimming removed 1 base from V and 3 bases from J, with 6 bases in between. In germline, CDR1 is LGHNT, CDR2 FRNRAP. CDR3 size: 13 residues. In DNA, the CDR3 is TGTGCTAGTGGTTTGGGACAGCACACTGAAGCTTTCTTT. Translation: CASGLGQHTEAFF.